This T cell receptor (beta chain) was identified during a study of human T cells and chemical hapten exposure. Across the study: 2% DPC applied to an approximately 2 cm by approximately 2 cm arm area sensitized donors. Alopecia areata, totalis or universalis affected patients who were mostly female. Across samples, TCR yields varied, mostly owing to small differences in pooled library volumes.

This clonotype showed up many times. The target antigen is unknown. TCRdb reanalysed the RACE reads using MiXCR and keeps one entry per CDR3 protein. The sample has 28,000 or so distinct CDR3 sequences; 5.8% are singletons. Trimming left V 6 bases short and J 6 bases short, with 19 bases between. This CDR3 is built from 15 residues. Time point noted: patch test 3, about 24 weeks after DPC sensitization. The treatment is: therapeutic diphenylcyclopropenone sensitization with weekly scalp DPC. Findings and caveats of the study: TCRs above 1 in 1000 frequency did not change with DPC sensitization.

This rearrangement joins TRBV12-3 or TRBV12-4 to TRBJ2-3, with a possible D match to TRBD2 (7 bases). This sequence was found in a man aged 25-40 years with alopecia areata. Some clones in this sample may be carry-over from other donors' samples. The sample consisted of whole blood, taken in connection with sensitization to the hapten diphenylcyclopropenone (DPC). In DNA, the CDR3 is TGTGCCAGCAGCCGCGGGAGAGGGGGTCTGGATACGCAGTATTTT. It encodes CASSRGRGGLDTQYF.